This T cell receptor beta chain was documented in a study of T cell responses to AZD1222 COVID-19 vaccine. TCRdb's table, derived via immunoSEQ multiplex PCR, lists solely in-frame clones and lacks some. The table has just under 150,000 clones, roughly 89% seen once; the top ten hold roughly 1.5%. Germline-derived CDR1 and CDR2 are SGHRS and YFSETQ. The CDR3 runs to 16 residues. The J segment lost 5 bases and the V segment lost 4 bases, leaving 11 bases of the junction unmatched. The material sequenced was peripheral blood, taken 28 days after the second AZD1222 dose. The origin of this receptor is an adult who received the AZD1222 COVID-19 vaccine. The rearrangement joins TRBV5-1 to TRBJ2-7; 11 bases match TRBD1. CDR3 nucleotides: TGCGCCAGCAGCCCCGGACAGGGGGCTTTCCCTCACGAGCAGTACTTC. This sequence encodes CASSPGQGAFPHEQYF.